This is a list of T cell receptor beta chains from one sample in a study of molecular identifiers for immune sequencing clone quantification. From the PCR reads, TCRdb called clonotypes with MiXCR, one entry per CDR3 protein. Of tens of thousands of distinct CDR3 sequences in the sample, about a sixth were seen once. Sequencing input: naive CD8+ T cells from blood, with Jurkat cell RNA spiked in. The receptors come from a human donor in good health. Some libraries in this study had Jurkat cell RNA spiked in. CDR3s include the opening cysteine and the closing phenylalanine or tryptophan.

TRBV21-1 | 14 | CASSKAGDGDTIYF
TRBV7-2 | 17 | CASSLGGGSYSGNTIYF
TRBV28 | 14 | CASSLDKGTDTQYF
TRBV11-2 | 12 | CASSQGAAEQYF
TRBV7-9 | 14 | CASSEGRLRHEQYF
TRBV4-2 | 14 | CASSQFVENQPQHF
TRBV20-1 | 14 | CSARAGSSYNEQFF
TRBV27 | 13 | CASSTGGSYEQYF
TRBV7-8 | 14 | CASSPGLAGYEQYF
TRBV3-1 | 16 | CASSTYPGLAPDTQYF
TRBV13 | 16 | CASSPRGAIDQETQYF
TRBV5-1 | 16 | CASSLAGRTPNNEQFF
TRBV2 | 12 | CASRKVTGELFF
TRBV2 | 13 | CASSAWGDQPQHF
TRBV5-4 | 14 | CASSSGLDNQPQHF
TRBV6-5 | 16 | CASSYRTSGRAGEQYF
TRBV29-1 | 13 | CSVEDRASYEQYF
TRBV6-2/TRBV6-3 | 16 | CASKLIGQSSYNEQFF
TRBV19 | 15 | CASRLAGADYDEQFF
TRBV7-3 | 15 | CASSLIRGARTEAFF
TRBV9 | 14 | CASSVVGGSDTQYF
TRBV28 | 13 | CASSRPRWETQYF
TRBV10-3 | 15 | CAISEPGTVQETQYF
TRBV6-2/TRBV6-3 | 12 | CASSPGWAEAFF
TRBV18 | 16 | CASSREPGQIHQPQHF
TRBV13 | 14 | CASSRSVSYNEQFF
TRBV10-3 | 14 | CAVGRLADYNEQFF
TRBV7-9 | 16 | CASSLPRTGGTDTQYF
TRBV12-3/TRBV12-4 | 19 | CASSDTTGTGLAGHYEQYF
TRBV7-6 | 15 | CASSLVAQYQETQYF
TRBV5-5 | 14 | CASSQGADNSPLHF
TRBV6-2/TRBV6-3 | 14 | CASSYSIRSQPQHF
TRBV7-8 | 17 | CASSLERTGSLDSPLHF
TRBV4-3 | 17 | CASSRTWIAEPPDEQYF
TRBV7-9 | 17 | CASSFGVTTSGDNEQFF
TRBV7-9 | 15 | CASSFVGQGTGELFF
TRBV30 | 11 | CAWRMRLEAFF